This T cell receptor (beta chain) came from a study of blood T cell repertoires in COVID-19. Across the study: Sites in the United States, Italy and Spain provided acute and convalescent COVID-19 samples. T cells, B-cell-depleted T cells, or PBMCs provided the cDNA or gDNA that served as material.

In the authors' methods: Amplified reference gene primers provided the basis for estimating nucleated cell counts. Some clones are missing from TCRdb's copy, which holds only in-frame ones; the method was immunoSEQ multiplex PCR. V, J and clone size were drawn from that table, and D and trimming were deduced from the DNA. Among 40,000 to 60,000 clones listed, roughly two thirds were seen once. CDR3 length: 14 amino acids. Germline V gene sequence: CDR1 SGHRS, CDR2 YFSETQ. V was clipped by 5 bases and J by 0 bases; unmatched bases: 3. The TCR was taken from a woman aged 65 to 85 with acute or convalescent COVID-19. What was sequenced was peripheral blood. The chain couples TRBV5-1 to TRBJ2-3; 7 bases are a match to TRBD2. CDR3 nucleotide sequence: TGCGCCAGCAGGCTAGCGGTTAGCACAGATACGCAGTATTTT. Translated: CASRLAVSTDTQYF. Full variable domain (missing parts from reference TRBV5-1 and TRBJ2-3): KAGVTQTPRYLIKTRGQQVTLSCSPISGHRSVSWYQQTPGQGLQFLFEYFSETQRNKGNFPGRFSGRQFSNSRSEMNVSTLELGDSALYLCASRLAVSTDTQYFGPGTRLTVL.